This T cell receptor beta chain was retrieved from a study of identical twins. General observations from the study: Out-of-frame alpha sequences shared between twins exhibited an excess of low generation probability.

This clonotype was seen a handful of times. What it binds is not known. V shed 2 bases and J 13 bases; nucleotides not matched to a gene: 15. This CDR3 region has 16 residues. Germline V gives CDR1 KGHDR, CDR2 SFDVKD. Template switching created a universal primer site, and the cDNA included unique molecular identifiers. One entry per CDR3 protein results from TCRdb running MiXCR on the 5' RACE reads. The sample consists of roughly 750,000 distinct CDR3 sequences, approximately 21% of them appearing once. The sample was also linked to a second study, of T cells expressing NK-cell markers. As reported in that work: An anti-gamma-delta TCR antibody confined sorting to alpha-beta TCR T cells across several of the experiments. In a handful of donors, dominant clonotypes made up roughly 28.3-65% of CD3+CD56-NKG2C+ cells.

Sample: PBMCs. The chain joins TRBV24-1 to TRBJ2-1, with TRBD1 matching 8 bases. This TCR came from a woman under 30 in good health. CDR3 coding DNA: TGTGCCACCAGTGATTCGTCCCCGGGACAGGTCCTCCAACAGTTCTTC. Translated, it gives CATSDSSPGQVLQQFF.